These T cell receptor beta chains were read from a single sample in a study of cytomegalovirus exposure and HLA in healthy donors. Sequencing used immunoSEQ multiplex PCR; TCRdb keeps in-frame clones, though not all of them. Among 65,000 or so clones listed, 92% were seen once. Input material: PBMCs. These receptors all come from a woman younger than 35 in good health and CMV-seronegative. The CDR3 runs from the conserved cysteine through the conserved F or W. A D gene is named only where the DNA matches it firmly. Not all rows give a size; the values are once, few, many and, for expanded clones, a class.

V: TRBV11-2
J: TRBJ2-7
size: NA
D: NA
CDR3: CASSPSRGSYEQYF
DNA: TGTGCCAGCAGCCCATCTCGGGGGTCCTACGAGCAGTACTTC

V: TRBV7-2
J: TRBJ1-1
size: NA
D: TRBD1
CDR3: CASSVRGRNTEAFF
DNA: TGTGCCAGCAGCGTCAGGGGGCGGAACACTGAAGCTTTCTTT

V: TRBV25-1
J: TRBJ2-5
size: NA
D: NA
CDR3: CASSNFQGIQETQYF
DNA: TGTGCCAGCAGCAACTTCCAGGGTATCCAAGAGACCCAGTACTTC

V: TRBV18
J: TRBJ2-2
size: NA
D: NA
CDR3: CASSSTGNTGELFF
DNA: TGTGCCAGCTCATCGACGGGGAACACCGGGGAGCTGTTTTTT

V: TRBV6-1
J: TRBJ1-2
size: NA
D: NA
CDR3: CASREQGFYSGYTF
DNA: TGTGCCAGCAGGGAGCAGGGTTTTTACTCTGGCTACACCTTC

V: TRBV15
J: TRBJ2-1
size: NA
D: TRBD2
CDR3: CATERRGADNEQFF
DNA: TGTGCCACCGAAAGGCGGGGGGCGGACAATGAGCAGTTCTTC

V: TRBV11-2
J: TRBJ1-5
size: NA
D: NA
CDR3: CASSLARYQPQHF
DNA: TGTGCCAGCAGCTTAGCCCGGTATCAGCCCCAGCATTTT

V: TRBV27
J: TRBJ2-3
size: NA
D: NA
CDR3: CATYLSSTDTQYF
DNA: TGTGCCACCTATCTCTCTAGCACAGATACGCAGTATTTT

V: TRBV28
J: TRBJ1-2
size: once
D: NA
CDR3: CASSIGEAYGYTF
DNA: TGTGCCAGCAGTATCGGGGAGGCCTATGGCTACACCTTC

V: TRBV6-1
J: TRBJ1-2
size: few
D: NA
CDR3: CASSEDRPPGGYTF
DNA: TGTGCCAGCAGTGAGGACAGACCCCCGGGGGGCTACACCTTC

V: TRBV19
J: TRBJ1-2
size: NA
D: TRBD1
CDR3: CASSRQGGYGYTF
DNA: TGTGCCAGTAGTCGACAGGGAGGCTATGGCTACACCTTC

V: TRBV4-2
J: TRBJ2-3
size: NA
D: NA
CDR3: CASSHHDGGKSTDTQYF
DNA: TGTGCCAGCAGCCACCACGACGGGGGTAAGAGCACAGATACGCAGTATTTT

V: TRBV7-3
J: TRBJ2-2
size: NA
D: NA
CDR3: CASSSTGQFTGELFF
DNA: TGTGCCAGCAGCTCCACCGGACAGTTCACCGGGGAGCTGTTTTTT

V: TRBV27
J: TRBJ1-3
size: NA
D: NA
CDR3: CASSLYPGRGNTIYF
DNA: TGTGCCAGCAGTTTATATCCGGGTAGGGGAAACACCATATATTTT

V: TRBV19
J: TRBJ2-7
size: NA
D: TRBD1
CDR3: CASSMHRGESYEQYF
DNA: TGTGCCAGTAGTATGCACAGGGGGGAGTCCTACGAGCAGTACTTC

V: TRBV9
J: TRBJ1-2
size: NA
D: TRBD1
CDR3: CASSGDRGLPTF
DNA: TGTGCCAGCAGCGGAGACAGGGGACTGCCCACCTTC

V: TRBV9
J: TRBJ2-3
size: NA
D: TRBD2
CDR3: CASSAGTSGGTDTQYF
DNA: TGTGCCAGCAGCGCGGGGACTAGCGGGGGCACAGATACGCAGTATTTT

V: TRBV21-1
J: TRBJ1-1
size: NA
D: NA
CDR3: CASSPWGRDRTLPTPTNTEAFF
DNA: TGTGCCAGCAGCCCGTGGGGTCGGGACAGGACCTTACCTACCCCCACTAACACTGAAGCTTTCTTT

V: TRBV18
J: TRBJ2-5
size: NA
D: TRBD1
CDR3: CASSYGQEETQYF
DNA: TGTGCCAGCTCCTACGGACAGGAAGAGACCCAGTACTTC

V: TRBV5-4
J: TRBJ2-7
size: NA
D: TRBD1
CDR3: CASSLDRGSAYEQYF
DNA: TGTGCCAGCAGCTTAGACAGGGGAAGTGCCTACGAGCAGTACTTC

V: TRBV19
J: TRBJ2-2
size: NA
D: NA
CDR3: CASSPPTASTGELFF
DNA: TGTGCCAGTAGTCCCCCTACTGCGAGCACCGGGGAGCTGTTTTTT

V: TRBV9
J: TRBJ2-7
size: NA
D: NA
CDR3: CASSVDPGPEYEQYF
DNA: TGTGCCAGCAGCGTAGACCCAGGCCCAGAATACGAGCAGTACTTC